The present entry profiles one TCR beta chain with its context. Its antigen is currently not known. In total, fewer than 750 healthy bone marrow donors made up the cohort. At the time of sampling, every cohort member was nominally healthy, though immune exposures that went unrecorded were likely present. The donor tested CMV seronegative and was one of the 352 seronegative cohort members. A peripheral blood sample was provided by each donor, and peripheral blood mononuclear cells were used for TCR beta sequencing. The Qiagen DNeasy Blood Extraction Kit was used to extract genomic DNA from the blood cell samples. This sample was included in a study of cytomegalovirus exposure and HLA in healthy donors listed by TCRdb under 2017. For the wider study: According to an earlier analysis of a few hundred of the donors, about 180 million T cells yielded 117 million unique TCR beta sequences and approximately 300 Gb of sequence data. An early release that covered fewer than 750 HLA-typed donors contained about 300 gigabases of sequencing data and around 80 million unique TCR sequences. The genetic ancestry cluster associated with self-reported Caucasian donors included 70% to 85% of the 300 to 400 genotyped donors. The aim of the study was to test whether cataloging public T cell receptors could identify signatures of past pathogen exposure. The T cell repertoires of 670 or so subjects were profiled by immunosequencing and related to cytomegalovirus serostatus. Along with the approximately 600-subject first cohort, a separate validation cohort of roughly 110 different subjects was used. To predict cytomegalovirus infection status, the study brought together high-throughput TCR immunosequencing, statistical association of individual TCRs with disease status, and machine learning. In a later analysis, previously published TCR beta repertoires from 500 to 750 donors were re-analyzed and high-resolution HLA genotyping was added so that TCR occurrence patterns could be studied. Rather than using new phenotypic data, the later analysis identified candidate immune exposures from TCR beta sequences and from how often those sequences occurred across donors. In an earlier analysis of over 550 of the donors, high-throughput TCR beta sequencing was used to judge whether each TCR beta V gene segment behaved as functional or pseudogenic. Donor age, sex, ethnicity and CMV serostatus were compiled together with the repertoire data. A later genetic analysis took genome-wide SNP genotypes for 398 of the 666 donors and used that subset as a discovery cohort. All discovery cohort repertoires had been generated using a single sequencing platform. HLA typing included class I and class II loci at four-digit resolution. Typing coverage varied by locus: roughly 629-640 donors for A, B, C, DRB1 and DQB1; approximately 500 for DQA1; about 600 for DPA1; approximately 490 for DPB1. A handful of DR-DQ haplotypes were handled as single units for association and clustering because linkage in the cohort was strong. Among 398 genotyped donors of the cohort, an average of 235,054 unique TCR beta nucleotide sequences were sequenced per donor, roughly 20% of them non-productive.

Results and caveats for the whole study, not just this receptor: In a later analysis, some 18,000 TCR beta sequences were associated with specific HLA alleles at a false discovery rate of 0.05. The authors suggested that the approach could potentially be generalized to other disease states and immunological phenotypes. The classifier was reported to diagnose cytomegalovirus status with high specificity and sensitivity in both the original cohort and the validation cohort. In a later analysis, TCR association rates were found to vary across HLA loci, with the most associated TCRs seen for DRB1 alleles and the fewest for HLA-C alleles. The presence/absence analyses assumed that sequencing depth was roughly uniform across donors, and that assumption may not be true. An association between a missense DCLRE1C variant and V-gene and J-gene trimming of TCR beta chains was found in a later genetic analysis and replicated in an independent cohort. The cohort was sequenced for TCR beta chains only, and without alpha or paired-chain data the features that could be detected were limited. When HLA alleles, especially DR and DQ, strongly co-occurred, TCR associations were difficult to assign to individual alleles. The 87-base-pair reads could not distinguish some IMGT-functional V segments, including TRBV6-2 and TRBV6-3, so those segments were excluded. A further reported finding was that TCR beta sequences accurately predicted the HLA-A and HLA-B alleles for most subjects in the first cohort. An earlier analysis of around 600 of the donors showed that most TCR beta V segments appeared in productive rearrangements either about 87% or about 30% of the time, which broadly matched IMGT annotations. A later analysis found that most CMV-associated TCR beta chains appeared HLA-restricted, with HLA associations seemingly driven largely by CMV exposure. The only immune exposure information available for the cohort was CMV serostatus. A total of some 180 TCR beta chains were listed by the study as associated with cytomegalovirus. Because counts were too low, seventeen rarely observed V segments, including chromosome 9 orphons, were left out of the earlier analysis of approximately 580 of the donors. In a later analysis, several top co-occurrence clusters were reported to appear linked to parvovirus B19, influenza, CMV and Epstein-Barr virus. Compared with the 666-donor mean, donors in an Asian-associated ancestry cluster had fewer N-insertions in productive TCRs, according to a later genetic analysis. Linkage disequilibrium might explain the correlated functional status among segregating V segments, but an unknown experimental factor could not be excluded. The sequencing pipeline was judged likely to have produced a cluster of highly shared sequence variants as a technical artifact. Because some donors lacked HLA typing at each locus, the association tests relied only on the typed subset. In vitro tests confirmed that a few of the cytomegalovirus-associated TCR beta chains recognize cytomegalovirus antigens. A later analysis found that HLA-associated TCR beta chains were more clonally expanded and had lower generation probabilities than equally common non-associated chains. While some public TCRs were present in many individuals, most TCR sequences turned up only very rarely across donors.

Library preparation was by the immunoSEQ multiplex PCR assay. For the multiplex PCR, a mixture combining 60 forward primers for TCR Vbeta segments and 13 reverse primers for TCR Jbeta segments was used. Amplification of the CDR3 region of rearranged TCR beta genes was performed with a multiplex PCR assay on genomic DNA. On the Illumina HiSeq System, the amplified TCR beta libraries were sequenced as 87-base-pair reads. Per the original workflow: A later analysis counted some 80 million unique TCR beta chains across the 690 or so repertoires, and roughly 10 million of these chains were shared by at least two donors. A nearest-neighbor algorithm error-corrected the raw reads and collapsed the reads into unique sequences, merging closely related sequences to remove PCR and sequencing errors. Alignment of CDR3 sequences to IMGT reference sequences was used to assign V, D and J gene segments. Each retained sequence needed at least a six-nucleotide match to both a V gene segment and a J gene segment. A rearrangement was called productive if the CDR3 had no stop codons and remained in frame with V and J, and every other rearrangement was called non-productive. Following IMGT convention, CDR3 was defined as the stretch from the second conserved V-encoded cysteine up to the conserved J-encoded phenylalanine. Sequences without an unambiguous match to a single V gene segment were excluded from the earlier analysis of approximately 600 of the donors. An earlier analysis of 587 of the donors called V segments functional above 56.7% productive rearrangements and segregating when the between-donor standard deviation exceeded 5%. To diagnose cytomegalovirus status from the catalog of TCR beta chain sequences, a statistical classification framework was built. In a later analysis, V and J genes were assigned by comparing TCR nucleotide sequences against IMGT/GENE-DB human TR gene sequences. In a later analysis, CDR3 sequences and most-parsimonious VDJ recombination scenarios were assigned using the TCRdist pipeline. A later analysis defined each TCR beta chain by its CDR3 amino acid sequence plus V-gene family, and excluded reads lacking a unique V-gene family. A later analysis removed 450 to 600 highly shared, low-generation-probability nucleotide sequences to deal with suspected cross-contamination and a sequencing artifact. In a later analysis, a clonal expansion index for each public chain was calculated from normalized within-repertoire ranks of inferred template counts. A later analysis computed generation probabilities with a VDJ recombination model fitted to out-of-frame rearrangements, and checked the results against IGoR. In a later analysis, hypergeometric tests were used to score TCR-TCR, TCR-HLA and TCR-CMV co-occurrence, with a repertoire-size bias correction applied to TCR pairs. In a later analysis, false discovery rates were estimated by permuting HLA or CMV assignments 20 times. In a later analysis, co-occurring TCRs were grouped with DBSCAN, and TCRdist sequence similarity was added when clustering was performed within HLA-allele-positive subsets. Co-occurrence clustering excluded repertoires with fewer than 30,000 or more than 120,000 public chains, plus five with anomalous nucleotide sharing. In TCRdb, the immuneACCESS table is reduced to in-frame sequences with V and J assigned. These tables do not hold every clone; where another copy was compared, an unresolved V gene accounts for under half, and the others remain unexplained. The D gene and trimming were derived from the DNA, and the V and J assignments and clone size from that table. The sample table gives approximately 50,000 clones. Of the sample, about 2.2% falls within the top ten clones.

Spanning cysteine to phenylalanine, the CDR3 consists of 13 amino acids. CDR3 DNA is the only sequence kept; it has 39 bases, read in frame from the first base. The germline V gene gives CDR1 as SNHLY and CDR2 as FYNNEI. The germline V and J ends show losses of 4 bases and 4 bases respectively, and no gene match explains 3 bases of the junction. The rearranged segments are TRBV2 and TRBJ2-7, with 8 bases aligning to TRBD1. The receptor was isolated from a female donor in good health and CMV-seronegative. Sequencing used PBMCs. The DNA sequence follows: TGTGCCAGCAGTGGGACAGGGTTTTACGAGCAGTACTTC. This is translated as CASSGTGFYEQYF.